Listed here is a single TCR beta chain. Antigen specificity is unknown. This record belongs to a study of shared clonotypes between healthy human individuals. Study-level results: Clonotypes that were shared across a few donors made up about 5.1% of naive CD4 clonotypes. Relative to memory subsets, naive subsets generally showed larger estimated richness.

Per the germline V gene, CDR1 is MNHNS and CDR2 is SASEGT. V lost 2 bases, J lost 10 bases, and 15 bases lay in between. The CDR3 is made up of 14 amino acids. The data were produced by immunoSEQ multiplex PCR, yet TCRdb's version contains in-frame clones alone and is incomplete. The table has approximately 2,300,000 clones, just under 95% seen once. Sequenced input: naive CD4+ T cells from PBMCs. Stated subset: CD45RA+ positively selected. The receptor was derived from a man between 18 and 29 years old in good health. Some clones in this sample may be carry-over from other donors' samples. The chain recombines TRBV6-1 with TRBJ2-1, with D hard to call. CDR3 in amino acids: CASSEPTPTEEQFF. CDR3 DNA sequence: TGTGCCAGCAGTGAACCGACCCCCACGGAGGAGCAGTTCTTC.